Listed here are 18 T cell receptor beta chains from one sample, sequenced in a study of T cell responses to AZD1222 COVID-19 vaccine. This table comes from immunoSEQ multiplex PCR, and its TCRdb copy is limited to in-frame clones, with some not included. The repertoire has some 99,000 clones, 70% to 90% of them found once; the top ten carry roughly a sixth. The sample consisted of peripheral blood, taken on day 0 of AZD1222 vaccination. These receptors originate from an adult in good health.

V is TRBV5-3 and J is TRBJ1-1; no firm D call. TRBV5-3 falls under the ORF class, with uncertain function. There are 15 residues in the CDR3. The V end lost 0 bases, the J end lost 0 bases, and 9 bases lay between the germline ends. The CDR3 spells CARSLAPRLNTEAFF. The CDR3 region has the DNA TGTGCCAGAAGCTTGGCCCCTCGGCTGAACACTGAAGCTTTCTTT.

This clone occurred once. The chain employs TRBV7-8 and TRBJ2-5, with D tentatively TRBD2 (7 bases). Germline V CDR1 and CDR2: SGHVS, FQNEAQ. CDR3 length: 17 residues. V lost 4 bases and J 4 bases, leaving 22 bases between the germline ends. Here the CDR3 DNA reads TGTGCCAGCAGCTCCGGGGGGCGGGCTAGGGGTGGAGAGACCCAGTACTTC. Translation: CASSSGGRARGGETQYF.

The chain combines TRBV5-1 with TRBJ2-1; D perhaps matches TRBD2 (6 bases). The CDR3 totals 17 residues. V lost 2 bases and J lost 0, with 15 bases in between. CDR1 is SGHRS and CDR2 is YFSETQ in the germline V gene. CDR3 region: CASSFGTRTNSYNEQFF. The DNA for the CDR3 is TGCGCCAGCAGCTTCGGGACTCGAACTAACTCCTACAATGAGCAGTTCTTC.

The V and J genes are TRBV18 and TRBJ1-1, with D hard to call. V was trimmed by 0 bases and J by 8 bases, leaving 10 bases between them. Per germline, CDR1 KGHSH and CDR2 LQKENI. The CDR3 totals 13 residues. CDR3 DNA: TGTGCCAGCTCACCACCGCTCGGTGTCGAAGCTTTCTTT. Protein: CASSPPLGVEAFF.

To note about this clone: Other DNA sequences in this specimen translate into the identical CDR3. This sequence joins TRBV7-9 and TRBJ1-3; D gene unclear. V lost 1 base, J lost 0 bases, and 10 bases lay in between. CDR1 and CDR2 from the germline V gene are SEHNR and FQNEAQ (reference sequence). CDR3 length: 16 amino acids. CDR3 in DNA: TGTGCCAGCAGCTTAGTCGGCAGTTACTCTGGAAACACCATATATTTT. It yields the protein CASSLVGSYSGNTIYF.

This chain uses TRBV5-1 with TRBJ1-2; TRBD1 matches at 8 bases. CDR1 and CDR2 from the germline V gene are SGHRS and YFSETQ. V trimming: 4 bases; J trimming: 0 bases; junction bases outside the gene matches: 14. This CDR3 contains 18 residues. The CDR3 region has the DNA TGCGCCAGCAGCCCACGCCGGGACAGGCTACCGGCTAACTATGGCTACACCTTC. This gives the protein CASSPRRDRLPANYGYTF.

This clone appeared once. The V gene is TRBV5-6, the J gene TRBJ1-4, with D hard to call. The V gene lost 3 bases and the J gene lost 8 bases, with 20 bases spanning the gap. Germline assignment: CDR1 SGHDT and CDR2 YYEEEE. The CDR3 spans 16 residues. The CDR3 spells CASSSLGPSGREKLFF. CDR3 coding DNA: TGTGCCAGCAGCTCACTCGGGCCCTCAGGAAGGGAAAAACTGTTTTTT. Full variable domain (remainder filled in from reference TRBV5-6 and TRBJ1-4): DAGVTQSPTHLIKTRGQQVTLRCSPKSGHDTVSWYQQALGQGPQFIFQYYEEEERQRGNFPDRFSGHQFPNYSSELNVNALLLGDSALYLCASSSLGPSGREKLFFGSGTQLSVL.

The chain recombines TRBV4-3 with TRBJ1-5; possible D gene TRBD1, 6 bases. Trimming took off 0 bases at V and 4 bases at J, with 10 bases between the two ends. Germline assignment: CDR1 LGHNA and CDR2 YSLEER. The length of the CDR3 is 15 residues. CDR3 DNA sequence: TGCGCCAGCAGCCAAGATTACAGGGCAAATCAGCCCCAGCATTTT. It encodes CASSQDYRANQPQHF.

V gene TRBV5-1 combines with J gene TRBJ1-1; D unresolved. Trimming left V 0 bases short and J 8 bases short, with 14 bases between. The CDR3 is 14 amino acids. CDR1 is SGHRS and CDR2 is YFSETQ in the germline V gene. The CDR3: CASSLAVLGREAFF. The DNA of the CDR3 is TGCGCCAGCAGCTTGGCGGTACTCGGTCGCGAAGCTTTCTTT. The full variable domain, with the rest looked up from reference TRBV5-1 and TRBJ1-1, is KAGVTQTPRYLIKTRGQQVTLSCSPISGHRSVSWYQQTPGQGLQFLFEYFSETQRNKGNFPGRFSGRQFSNSRSEMNVSTLELGDSALYLCASSLAVLGREAFFGQGTRLTVV.

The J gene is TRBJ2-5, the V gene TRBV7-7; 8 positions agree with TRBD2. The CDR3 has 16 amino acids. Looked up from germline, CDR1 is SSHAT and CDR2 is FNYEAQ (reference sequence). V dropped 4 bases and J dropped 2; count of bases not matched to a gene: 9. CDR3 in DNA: TGTGCCAGCAGCTCGACCGGACTAGCTAATCAAGAGACCCAGTACTTC. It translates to CASSSTGLANQETQYF.

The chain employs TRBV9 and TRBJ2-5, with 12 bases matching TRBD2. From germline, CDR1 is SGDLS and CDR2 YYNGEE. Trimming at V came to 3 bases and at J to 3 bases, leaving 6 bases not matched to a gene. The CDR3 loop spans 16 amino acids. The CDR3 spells CASSATSGRGKETQYF. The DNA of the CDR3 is TGTGCCAGCAGCGCGACTAGCGGGAGAGGAAAAGAGACCCAGTACTTC.

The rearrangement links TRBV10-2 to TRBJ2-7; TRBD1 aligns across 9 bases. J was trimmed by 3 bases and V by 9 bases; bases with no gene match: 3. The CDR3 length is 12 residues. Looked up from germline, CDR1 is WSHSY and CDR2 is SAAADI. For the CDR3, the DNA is TGCGCCAGTGGACAGGGGTACTACGAGCAGTACTTC. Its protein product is CASGQGYYEQYF.

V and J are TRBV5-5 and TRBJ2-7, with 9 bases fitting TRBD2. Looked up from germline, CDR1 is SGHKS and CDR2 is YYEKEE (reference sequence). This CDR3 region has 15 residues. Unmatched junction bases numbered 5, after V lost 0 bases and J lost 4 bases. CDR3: CASSLGLADDYEQYF. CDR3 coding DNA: TGTGCCAGCAGCTTGGGACTAGCGGACGATTACGAGCAGTACTTC.

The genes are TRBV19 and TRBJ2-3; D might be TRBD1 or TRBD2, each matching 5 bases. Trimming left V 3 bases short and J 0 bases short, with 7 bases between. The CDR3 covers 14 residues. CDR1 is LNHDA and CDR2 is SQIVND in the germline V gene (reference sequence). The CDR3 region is CASSIWGSTDTQYF. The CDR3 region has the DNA TGTGCCAGTAGTATCTGGGGGAGCACAGATACGCAGTATTTT.

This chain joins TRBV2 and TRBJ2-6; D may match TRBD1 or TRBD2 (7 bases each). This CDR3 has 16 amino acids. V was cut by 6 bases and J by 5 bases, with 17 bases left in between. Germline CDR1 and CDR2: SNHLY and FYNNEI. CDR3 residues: CASSASGGGWANVLTF. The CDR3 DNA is TGTGCCAGCAGCGCCTCAGGGGGGGGCTGGGCCAACGTCCTGACTTTC.

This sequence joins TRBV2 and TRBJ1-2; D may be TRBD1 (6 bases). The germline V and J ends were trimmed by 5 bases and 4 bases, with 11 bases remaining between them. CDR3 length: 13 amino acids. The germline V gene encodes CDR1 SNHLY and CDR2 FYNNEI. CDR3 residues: CASSRQEGYGYTF. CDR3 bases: TGTGCCAGCAGTCGACAGGAAGGCTATGGCTACACCTTC.

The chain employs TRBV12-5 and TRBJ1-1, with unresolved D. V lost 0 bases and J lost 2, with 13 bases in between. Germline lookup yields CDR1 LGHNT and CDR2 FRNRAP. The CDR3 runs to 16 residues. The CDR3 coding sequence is TGTGCTAGTGGTTTGGTATCGTTTGGGGTTAACACTGAAGCTTTCTTT. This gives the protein CASGLVSFGVNTEAFF.

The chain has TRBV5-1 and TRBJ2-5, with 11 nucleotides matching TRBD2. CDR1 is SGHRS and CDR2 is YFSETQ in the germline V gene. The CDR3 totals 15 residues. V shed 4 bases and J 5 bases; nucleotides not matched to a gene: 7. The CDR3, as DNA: TGCGCCAGCAGCCTAACTAGCGGGGGTTGGGAGACCCAGTACTTC. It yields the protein CASSLTSGGWETQYF.